This T cell receptor (beta chain) originates from a study of blood T cell repertoires in COVID-19 (dated by TCRdb to 2020 to 2021). Regarding the research as a whole: Collaborator samples came from the United States, Italy and Spain and covered acute and convalescent phases of COVID-19. Subjects who had been exposed to COVID-19, were actively infected with it, or had recovered from it provided the deeply sampled blood TCRbeta repertoires that made up the dataset. Where HLA class I and class II types were available, the types were taken from metadata supplied by the sample provider, not from assay-based typing. Sample metadata almost always included a de-identified subject ID, COVID-19 status, age in years and sex. The repertoires were released in a freely available public database intended as a resource for research on the immune response to SARS-CoV-2. The samples were drawn from two sources: the first 160 participants of the ongoing ImmuneRACE study, and fewer than 1,500 subjects contributed by 6 global collaborators. The material from the prospective study consisted of cDNA or gDNA derived from T cells, B-cell-depleted T cells, or PBMCs. Broad study findings and their caveats: Clinical and demographic metadata were provided uncurated, with the amount varying by source and participant.

Each collaborating institution followed its own protocols to collect whole blood in K2EDTA tubes. Collaborator samples were shipped for TCRbeta analysis as frozen whole blood, isolated PBMCs, or DNA extracted from either sample type. TCRbeta CDR3 regions were amplified from genomic DNA by means of the immunoSEQ Assay, a bias-controlled multiplex PCR. The study's own analysis went as follows. Within the assay, amplification of reference gene primers was used to estimate how many nucleated cells each sample contained. To quantify the absolute abundance of each unique TCRbeta CDR3 rearrangement, sequence reads were collapsed and filtered. For each sample, productive Simpson clonality was calculated by taking the square root of Simpson's diversity index across productive rearrangements. Drawn from immuneACCESS, this table holds only the in-frame rearrangements with V and J called that TCRdb kept. Clones are partly lost; checked studies trace under half to an unresolved V gene and leave the rest unexplained. The DNA was the basis for D and trimming; V, J and clone size are from that table. A total of under 300,000 clones appear in this sample, 84% of them only once. The ten largest clones take up less than 4.5% of the sample.

With respect to this clone: The antigen it recognizes is unknown. No base qualities exist here, and no much larger clone lies one base off it.

The clonotype comes from a man aged 45-60 years with acute or convalescent COVID-19. The sample taken for sequencing was peripheral blood.

The CDR3 corresponds to CASSLRDIRYNEQFF. The DNA sequence is as follows: TGTGCCAGCAGCCTCCGGGATATTCGCTACAATGAGCAGTTCTTC. The chain links TRBV21-1 with TRBJ2-1; the table's D call TRBD2 went unverified against the DNA. TRBV21-1 is a pseudogene. The cysteine opens and the phenylalanine closes a CDR3 of 15 amino acids. Only CDR3 DNA remains: 45 bases, in frame from the first base.